Shown below are 20 T cell receptor beta chains from a single sample sequenced in a study of cytomegalovirus exposure and HLA in healthy donors. The PCR ran on 60 Vbeta and 13 Jbeta primers. Assay: immunoSEQ multiplex PCR; the TCRdb copy retains only in-frame clones and omits some. The repertoire holds roughly 100,000 clones, with roughly three quarters as singletons. Sequencing was done on a sample of PBMCs. Receptors were obtained from a man aged 35 to 55 in good health and CMV-seronegative.

The chain couples TRBV4-3 to TRBJ1-2, with D possibly TRBD1 on 6 matching bases. The CDR3 is 14 amino acids. Trimming removed 2 bases from V and 7 bases from J, with 14 bases in between. Per the germline V gene, CDR1 is LGHNA and CDR2 is YSLEER. DNA of the CDR3: TGCGCCAGCAGCCAAATACAGGGCGGCGTTGGCTACACCTTC. This codes for CASSQIQGGVGYTF.

This clone showed up just once. The rearrangement joins TRBV4-1 to TRBJ1-5; 7 bases map to TRBD1. Germline CDR1 and CDR2: MGHRA and YSYEKL. The CDR3 extends over 17 amino acids. Trimming took 4 bases from V and 4 from J; bases not matched to a gene: 13. This chain's CDR3 is CASSRGSGTAYNQPQHF. As DNA, the CDR3 is TGCGCCAGCAGCCGAGGATCCGGGACAGCGTATAATCAGCCCCAGCATTTT.

This chain links TRBV5-1 with TRBJ2-7; TRBD1 matches 9 bases. Germline values: CDR1 SGHRS, CDR2 YFSETQ. The V segment lost 3 bases and the J segment 6 bases; nucleotides outside the gene matches: 1. The CDR3 length is 12 residues. The CDR3 DNA follows: TGCGCCAGCAGCTGGACAGGGGCCGAGCAGTACTTC. Translated: CASSWTGAEQYF.

The CDR3 DNA is TGCGCCAGCAGCCAAGATAATGGGTTTAGGATAAACTACGAGCAGTACTTC. Translation: CASSQDNGFRINYEQYF. The chain employs TRBV4-1 and TRBJ2-5; no firm D call. The DNA end lines up better with TRBJ2-7; the J call may be wrong. CDR1 and CDR2 (germline): MGHRA, YSYEKL. The CDR3 is 17 residues long.

This clone has a single count. V gene TRBV5-4 combines with J gene TRBJ1-1, with 7 bases matching TRBD1. Trimming at V came to 4 bases and at J to 6 bases, leaving 6 bases not matched to a gene. Germline loops: CDR1 SGHNT, CDR2 YYREEE (reference sequence). This CDR3 comprises 13 residues. CDR3 in amino acids: CASSADREAEAFF. CDR3 in DNA: TGTGCCAGCAGCGCCGACAGGGAGGCTGAAGCTTTCTTT.

This clone was found a few times. V gene TRBV11-2 combines with J gene TRBJ2-7; the D gene is possibly TRBD2 (6 bases). Germline V CDR1 and CDR2: SGHAT, FQNNGV. Trimming left V 3 bases short and J 6 bases short, with 18 bases between. The length of the CDR3 is 15 residues. CDR3 loop: CASSLVGTLRGEQYF. The CDR3 nucleotides are TGTGCCAGCAGCTTGGTCGGGACTCTGCGCGGCGAGCAGTACTTC. Combining the CDR3 with reference TRBV11-2 and TRBJ2-7 gives the whole variable domain EAGVAQSPRYKIIEKRQSVAFWCNPISGHATLYWYQQILGQGPKLLIQFQNNGVVDDSQLPKDRFSAERLKGVDSTLKIQPAKLEDSAVYLCASSLVGTLRGEQYFGPGTRLTVT.

The chain employs TRBV19 and TRBJ2-5; no reliable D call. This CDR3 has 13 amino acids. The V and J ends lost 5 bases and 0 bases respectively, with 7 bases between them. The germline CDR1 and CDR2 sequences are LNHDA and SQIVND (reference sequence). CDR3 protein: CASSLQDQETQYF. The CDR3, as DNA: TGTGCCAGTAGTCTCCAGGACCAAGAGACCCAGTACTTC.

In nucleotides, the CDR3 is TGTGCCAGCAGTGATGCCCAGGGGAGAACACAAGAGACCCAGTACTTC. This codes for CASSDAQGRTQETQYF. The J gene is TRBJ2-5, the V gene TRBV2, with a tentative D call TRBD1 (6 bases). The CDR3 sequence is 16 residues long. Germline V lookup: CDR1 SNHLY, CDR2 FYNNEI. V gave up 3 bases and J gave up 2 bases, with 16 bases separating them.

This chain joins TRBV28 and TRBJ1-4, with D uncertain. CDR3 length: 15 amino acids. Trimming took 2 bases from V and 0 from J, leaving 7 bases between them. Germline V gives CDR1 MDHEN, CDR2 SYDVKM. CDR3 bases: TGTGCCAGCAGTTTAAACCCAGCAACTAATGAAAAACTGTTTTTT. Translation: CASSLNPATNEKLFF.

The chain recombines TRBV6-5 with TRBJ1-1, with TRBD1 matching 8 bases. V lost 5 bases, J lost 3 bases, and 8 bases stayed unmatched. The length of the CDR3 is 15 residues. The germline gives CDR1 MNHEY, CDR2 SVGAGI. In DNA form, the CDR3 reads TGTGCCAGCAGTCAAAGCAGGGGGCTACACACTGAAGCTTTCTTT. Amino acids: CASSQSRGLHTEAFF.

In its sample, this clone was seen a few times. V usage is TRBV4-1 and J usage is TRBJ2-1; a possible D gene is TRBD2 (5 bases). This CDR3 is built from 14 residues. The V gene lost 6 bases and the J gene lost 7 bases, with 16 bases spanning the gap. The V gene's germline CDR1 is MGHRA and CDR2 YSYEKL. CDR3 amino acids: CASSPIGITNEQFF. The CDR3 DNA is TGCGCCAGCAGTCCTATCGGGATAACGAATGAGCAGTTCTTC.

This chain connects TRBV7-9 to TRBJ1-1, with D possibly matching TRBD1 (5 bases). The CDR3 length is 15 residues. The germline V gene has CDR1 SEHNR and CDR2 FQNEAQ (reference sequence). The V gene lost 5 bases and the J gene lost 4 bases, with 17 bases spanning the gap. The CDR3: CASSTPQASSTEAFF. The CDR3 bases are TGTGCCAGCAGCACCCCACAGGCCTCGAGCACTGAAGCTTTCTTT.

The rearrangement uses TRBV7-9 and TRBJ2-5; D ambiguous. Trimming took 1 base from V and 5 from J, leaving 11 bases between them. CDR1 is SEHNR, CDR2 FQNEAQ, per germline (reference sequence). This CDR3 is 14 amino acids long. The CDR3 sequence: CASSLGWPPETQYF. The CDR3, as DNA: TGTGCCAGCAGCTTAGGTTGGCCGCCGGAGACCCAGTACTTC.

This clone has only a few counts. V gene TRBV6-5 combines with J gene TRBJ1-6, with a tentative D call TRBD1 (6 bases). CDR1 is MNHEY, CDR2 SVGAGI, per germline. This CDR3 is 13 amino acids long. Trimming stripped 2 bases from V and 8 bases from J, with 7 bases between. The CDR3 here is CASSYEGDSPLHF. For the CDR3, the DNA is TGTGCCAGCAGTTACGAGGGGGATTCACCCCTCCACTTT.

This clone was observed a single time. This chain uses TRBV15 with TRBJ2-1; D remains unclear. Trimming took 0 bases from V and 0 from J, leaving 12 bases between them. Germline V CDR1 and CDR2: LNHNV, YYDKDF (reference sequence). This CDR3 comprises 17 residues. The CDR3 sequence: CATSRDSPYSSYNEQFF. CDR3 nucleotide sequence: TGTGCCACCAGCAGAGATTCTCCCTATAGCTCCTACAATGAGCAGTTCTTC.

The chain employs TRBV15 and TRBJ2-7; D gene uncertain. Germline V gene data show CDR1 as LNHNV and CDR2 as YYDKDF (reference sequence). V lost 0 bases and J lost 0, with 9 bases in between. The CDR3 contains 15 residues. Written as DNA, the CDR3 is TGTGCCACCAGCAGAGAGACACATTCCTCCTACGAGCAGTACTTC. This encodes CATSRETHSSYEQYF.

This sequence joins TRBV27 and TRBJ2-1, with 7 bases identical to TRBD2. Germline lookup yields CDR1 MNHEY and CDR2 SMNVEV (reference sequence). J was trimmed by 11 bases and V by 8 bases; bases with no gene match: 3. The CDR3 is 10 amino acids. In nucleotides, the CDR3 is TGTGCCAGCGGAAGCGGGAAGCAGTTCTTC. This encodes CASGSGKQFF.

The gene calls are TRBV11-2 and TRBJ1-4, with a weak D call TRBD1 (5 bases). The CDR3 contains 15 residues. Germline lookup yields CDR1 SGHAT and CDR2 FQNNGV. V was shortened by 4 bases and J by 2 bases, with 11 bases between the two germline ends. CDR3 in amino acids: CASSSDGGTNEKLFF. CDR3 nucleotides: TGTGCCAGCAGCTCGGACGGGGGGACTAATGAAAAACTGTTTTTT.

In nucleotides, the CDR3 is TGTGCCAGCAGCTTACATAAGGGGATGGCCGGGGAGCTGTTTTTT. This sequence encodes CASSLHKGMAGELFF. This sequence joins TRBV7-2 and TRBJ2-2; possibly TRBD1 for D (5 bases). Germline loops: CDR1 SGHTA, CDR2 FQGNSA. V gave up 2 bases and J gave up 6 bases, with 13 bases separating them. The CDR3 is 15 residues long.

This chain uses TRBV6-1 with TRBJ2-2; TRBD1 might be the D (5 bases). The CDR3 consists of 13 residues. The V gene's germline CDR1 is MNHNS and CDR2 SASEGT. Trimming removed 8 bases from V and 3 bases from J, with 10 bases in between. CDR3 region: CASVGRDTGELFF. For the CDR3, the DNA is TGTGCCAGCGTCGGCAGGGACACCGGGGAGCTGTTTTTT.